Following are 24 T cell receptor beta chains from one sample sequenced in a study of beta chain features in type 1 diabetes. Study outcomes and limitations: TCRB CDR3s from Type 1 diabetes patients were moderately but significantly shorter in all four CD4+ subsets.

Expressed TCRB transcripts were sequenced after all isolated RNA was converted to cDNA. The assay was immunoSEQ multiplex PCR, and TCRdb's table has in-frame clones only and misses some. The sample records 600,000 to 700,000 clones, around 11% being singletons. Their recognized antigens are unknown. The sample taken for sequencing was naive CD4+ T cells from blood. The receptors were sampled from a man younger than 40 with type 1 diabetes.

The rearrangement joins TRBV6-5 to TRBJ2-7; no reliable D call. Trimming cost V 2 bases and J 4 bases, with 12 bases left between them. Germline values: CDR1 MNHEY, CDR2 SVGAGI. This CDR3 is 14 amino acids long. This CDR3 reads CASSYGRSTYEQYF. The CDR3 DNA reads TGTGCCAGCAGTTACGGCCGGAGCACGTACGAGCAGTACTTC.

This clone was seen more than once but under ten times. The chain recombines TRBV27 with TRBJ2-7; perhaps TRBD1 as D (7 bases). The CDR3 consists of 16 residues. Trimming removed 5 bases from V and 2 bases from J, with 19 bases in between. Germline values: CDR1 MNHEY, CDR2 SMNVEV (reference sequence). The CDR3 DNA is TGTGCCAGCAGTCTGAGCGGGCAGGGGGAGACCTACGAGCAGTACTTC. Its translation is CASSLSGQGETYEQYF.

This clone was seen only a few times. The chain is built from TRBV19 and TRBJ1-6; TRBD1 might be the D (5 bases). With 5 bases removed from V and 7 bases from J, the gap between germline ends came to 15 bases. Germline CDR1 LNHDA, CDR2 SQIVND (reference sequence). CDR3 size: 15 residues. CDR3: CASSLSGLKNSPLHF. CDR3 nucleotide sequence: TGTGCCAGTAGTCTATCGGGACTCAAGAATTCACCCCTCCACTTT.

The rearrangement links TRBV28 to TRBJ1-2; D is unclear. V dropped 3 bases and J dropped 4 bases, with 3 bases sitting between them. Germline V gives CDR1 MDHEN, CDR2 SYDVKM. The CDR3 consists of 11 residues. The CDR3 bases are TGTGCCAGCAGTTTTGCCTATGGCTACACCTTC. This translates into CASSFAYGYTF.

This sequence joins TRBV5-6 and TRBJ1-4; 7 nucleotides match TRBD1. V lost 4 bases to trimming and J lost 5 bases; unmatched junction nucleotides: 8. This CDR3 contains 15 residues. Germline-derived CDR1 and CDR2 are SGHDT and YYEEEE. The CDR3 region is CASSLQGGRNEKLFF. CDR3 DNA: TGTGCCAGCAGCCTGCAGGGGGGGAGAAATGAAAAACTGTTTTTT.

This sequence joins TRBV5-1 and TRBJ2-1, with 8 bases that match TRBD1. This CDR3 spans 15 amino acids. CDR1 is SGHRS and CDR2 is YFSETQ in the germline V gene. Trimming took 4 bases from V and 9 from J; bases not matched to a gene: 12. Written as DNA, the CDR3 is TGCGCCAGCAGCGTGGAAGGACAGGGCTTTTCTGAGCAGTTCTTC. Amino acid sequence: CASSVEGQGFSEQFF.

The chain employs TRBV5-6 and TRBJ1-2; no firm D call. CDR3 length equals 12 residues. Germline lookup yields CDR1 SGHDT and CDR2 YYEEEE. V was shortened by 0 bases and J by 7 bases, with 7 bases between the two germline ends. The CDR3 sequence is CASSLDRVGYTF. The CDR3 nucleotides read TGTGCCAGCAGCTTGGATCGGGTTGGCTACACCTTC.

The CDR3 loop reads CASRRDSDNEKLFF. The CDR3 DNA reads as TGCGCCAGCAGACGGGACAGCGATAATGAAAAACTGTTTTTT. This chain links TRBV5-1 with TRBJ1-4; 7 bases line up with TRBD1. Germline assignment: CDR1 SGHRS and CDR2 YFSETQ. V was pared by 5 bases and J by 4 bases, with 5 bases of the junction left unmatched. The CDR3 is 14 residues long.

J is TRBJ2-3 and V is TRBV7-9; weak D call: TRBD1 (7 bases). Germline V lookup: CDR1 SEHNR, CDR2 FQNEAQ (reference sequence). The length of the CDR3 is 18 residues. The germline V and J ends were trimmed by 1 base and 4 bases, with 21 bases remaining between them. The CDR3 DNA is TGTGCCAGCAGCTTAGGATTCACGCAGGGGGGCGCGTCAGATACGCAGTATTTT. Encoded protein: CASSLGFTQGGASDTQYF.

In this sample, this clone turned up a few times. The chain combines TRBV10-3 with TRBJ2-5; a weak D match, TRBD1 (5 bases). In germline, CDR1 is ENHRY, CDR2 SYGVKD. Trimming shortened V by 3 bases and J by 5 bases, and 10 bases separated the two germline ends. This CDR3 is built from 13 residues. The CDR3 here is CAISDRVRETQYF. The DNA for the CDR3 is TGTGCCATCAGTGACAGGGTCCGGGAGACCCAGTACTTC.

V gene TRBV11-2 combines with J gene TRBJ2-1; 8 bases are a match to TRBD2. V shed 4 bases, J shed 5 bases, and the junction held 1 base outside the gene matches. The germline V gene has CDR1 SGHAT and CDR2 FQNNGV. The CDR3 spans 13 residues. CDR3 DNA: TGTGCCAGCAGCTGGACTAGCAACAATGAGCAGTTCTTC. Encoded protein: CASSWTSNNEQFF.

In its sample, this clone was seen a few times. The CDR3 sequence: CASSSYSGNTIYF. The CDR3, as DNA: TGTGCCAGCAGCTCCTATTCTGGAAACACCATATATTTT. The V and J genes are TRBV7-3 and TRBJ1-3; D remains ambiguous. Deletions cut 4 bases from V and 1 base from J, with 5 bases between. The CDR3 is made up of 13 amino acids. The germline V gene encodes CDR1 SGHTA and CDR2 FQGTGA.

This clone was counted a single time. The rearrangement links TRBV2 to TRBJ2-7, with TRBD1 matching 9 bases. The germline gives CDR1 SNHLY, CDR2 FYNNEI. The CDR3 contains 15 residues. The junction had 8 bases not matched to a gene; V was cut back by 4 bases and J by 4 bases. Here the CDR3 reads CASSASGQGIYEQYF. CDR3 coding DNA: TGTGCCAGCAGTGCGAGTGGACAGGGGATTTACGAGCAGTACTTC.

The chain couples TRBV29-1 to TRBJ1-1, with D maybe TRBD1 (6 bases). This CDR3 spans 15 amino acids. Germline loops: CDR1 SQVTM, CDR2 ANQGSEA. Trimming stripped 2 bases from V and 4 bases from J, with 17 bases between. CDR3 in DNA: TGCAGCGTTGAATTGACTCAGGGGATGCCCACTGAAGCTTTCTTT. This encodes CSVELTQGMPTEAFF.

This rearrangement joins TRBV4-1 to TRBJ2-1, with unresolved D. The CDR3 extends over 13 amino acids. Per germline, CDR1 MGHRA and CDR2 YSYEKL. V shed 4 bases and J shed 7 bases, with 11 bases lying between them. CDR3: CASSPPAANEQFF. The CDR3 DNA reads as TGCGCCAGCAGCCCTCCGGCCGCTAATGAGCAGTTCTTC.

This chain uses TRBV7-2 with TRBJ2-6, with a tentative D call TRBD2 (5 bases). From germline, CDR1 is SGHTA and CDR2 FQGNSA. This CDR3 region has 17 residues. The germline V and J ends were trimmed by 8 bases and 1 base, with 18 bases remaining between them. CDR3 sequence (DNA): TGTGCCAGCCGTAAGACCCACTCGGGGTCTGGGGCCAACGTCCTGACTTTC. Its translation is CASRKTHSGSGANVLTF.

The CDR3 reads CASSIKTSGGGNTIYF. CDR3 nucleotides: TGTGCCAGTAGTATCAAGACATCCGGAGGCGGAAACACCATATATTTT. The V and J genes are TRBV19 and TRBJ1-3; no firm D call. Germline V gene data show CDR1 as LNHDA and CDR2 as SQIVND (reference sequence). This CDR3 has 16 residues. Trimming removed 3 bases at V and 4 bases at J, with 16 bases between.

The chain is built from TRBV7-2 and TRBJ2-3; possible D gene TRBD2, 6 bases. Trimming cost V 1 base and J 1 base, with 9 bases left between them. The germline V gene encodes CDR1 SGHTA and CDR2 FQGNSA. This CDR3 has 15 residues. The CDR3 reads CASSLVTGGTDTQYF. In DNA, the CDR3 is TGTGCCAGCAGCTTAGTTACGGGGGGCACAGATACGCAGTATTTT.

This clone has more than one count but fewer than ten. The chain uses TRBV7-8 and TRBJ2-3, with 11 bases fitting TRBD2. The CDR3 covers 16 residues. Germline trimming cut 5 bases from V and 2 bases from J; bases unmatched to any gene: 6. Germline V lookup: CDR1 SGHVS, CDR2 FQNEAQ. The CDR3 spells CASSQSSGGVTDTQYF. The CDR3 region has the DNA TGTGCCAGCAGCCAGAGTAGCGGGGGGGTCACAGATACGCAGTATTTT.

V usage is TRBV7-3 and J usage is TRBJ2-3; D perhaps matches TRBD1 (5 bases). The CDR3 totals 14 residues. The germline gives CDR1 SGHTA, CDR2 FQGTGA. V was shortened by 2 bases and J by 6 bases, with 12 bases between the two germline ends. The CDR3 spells CASSLSPGRDTQYF. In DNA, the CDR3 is TGTGCCAGCAGCTTATCCCCAGGGCGGGATACGCAGTATTTT.

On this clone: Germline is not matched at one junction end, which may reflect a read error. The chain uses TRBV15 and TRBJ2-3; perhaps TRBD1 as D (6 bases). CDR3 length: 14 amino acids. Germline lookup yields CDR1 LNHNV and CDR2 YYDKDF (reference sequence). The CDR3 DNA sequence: TGTGCCACTAGCAGGGACACGGTCACAGATACGCAGTATTTT. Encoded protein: CATSRDTVTDTQYF.

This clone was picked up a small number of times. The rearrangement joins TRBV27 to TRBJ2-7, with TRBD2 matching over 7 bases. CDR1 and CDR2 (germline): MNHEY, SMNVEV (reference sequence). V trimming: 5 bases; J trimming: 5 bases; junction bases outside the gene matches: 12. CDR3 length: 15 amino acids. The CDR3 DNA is TGTGCCAGCAGTGGGGGGGAGAAGACTTTCAACGAGCAGTACTTC. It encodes CASSGGEKTFNEQYF.

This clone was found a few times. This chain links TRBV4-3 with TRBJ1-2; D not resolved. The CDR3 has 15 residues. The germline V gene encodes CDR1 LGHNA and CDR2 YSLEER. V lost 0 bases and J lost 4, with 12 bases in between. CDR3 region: CASSQDDQALYGYTF. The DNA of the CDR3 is TGCGCCAGCAGCCAAGATGACCAGGCACTCTATGGCTACACCTTC.

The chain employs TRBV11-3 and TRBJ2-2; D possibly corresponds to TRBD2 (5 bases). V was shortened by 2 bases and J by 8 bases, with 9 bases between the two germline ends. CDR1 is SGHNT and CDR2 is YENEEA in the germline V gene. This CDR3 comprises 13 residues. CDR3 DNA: TGTGCCAGCAGCTTATCTGCGGGTGGGGAGCTGTTTTTT. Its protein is CASSLSAGGELFF.